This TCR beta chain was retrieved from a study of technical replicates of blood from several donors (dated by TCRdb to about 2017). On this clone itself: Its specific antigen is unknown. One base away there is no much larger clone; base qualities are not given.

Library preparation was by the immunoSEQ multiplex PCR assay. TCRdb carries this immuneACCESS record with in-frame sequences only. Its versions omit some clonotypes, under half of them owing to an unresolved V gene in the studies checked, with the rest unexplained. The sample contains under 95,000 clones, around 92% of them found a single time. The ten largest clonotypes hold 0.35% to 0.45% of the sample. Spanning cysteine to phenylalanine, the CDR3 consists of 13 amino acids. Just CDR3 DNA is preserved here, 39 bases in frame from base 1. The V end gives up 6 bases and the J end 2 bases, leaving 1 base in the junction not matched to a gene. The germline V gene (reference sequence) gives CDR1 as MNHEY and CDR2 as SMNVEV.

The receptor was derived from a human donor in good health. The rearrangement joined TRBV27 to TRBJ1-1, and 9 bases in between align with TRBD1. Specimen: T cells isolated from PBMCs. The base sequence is TGTGCCAGCAGGGGACAGGGCAACACTGAAGCTTTCTTT. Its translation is CASRGQGNTEAFF.